This T cell receptor beta chain was obtained from a study of Graves' ophthalmopathy and Graves' hyperthyroidism. The V gene's germline CDR1 is MNHEY and CDR2 SVGEGT. V shed 0 bases and J shed 1 base, with 7 bases lying between them. CDR3 length: 15 residues. PBMCs were isolated by Ficoll-Paque density gradient centrifugation, using roughly 11 ml of fresh peripheral blood as the starting material. This clonotype was observed at least ten times. The antigen remains unidentified. The authors amplified TCR beta CDR3 regions, and they did so from RNA transcripts for repertoire sequencing. Amplification began with first-round RT-PCR using HTBI primers, then second-round multiplex PCR was performed. Using its own MiXCR run on the multiplex PCR reads, TCRdb lists one record per CDR3 protein. In the table there are some 200,000 distinct CDR3 sequences, under 30% of which are singletons. Regarding the study as a whole: An 81.08% specificity and 85% to 90% sensitivity were achieved by a 13-signature model that separated ophthalmopathy from stable hyperthyroidism. Blood also carried most expanded thyroid clonotypes exceeding 0.001 frequency.

The sequencing sample was made of peripheral blood. The J gene is TRBJ1-5, the V gene TRBV6-2 or TRBV6-3; unclear D gene. This clonotype was obtained from a man aged 45-65 years with Graves' ophthalmopathy. The CDR3 region has the DNA TGTGCCAGCAGTTACTCGATGACAAGCAATCAGCCCCAGCATTTT. This encodes CASSYSMTSNQPQHF.